What follows describes a single TCR beta chain. Its antigen is currently unknown. Time point denoted: week 5, during vaccination. One vaccine dose held 300 ug of mutant IDH1 20-mer peptide and came with topical imiquimod. Patients carried new grade 3 or 4 IDH1-mutant astrocytomas lacking nuclear ATRX. The data belong to a study of a mutant IDH1 vaccine in newly diagnosed glioma. V lost 3 bases and J 9 bases, leaving 11 bases between the germline ends. The CDR3 has 13 amino acids. Germline V CDR1 and CDR2: MNHNS, SASEGT. TCRdb's copy holds only in-frame clones and misses some; the assay was immunoSEQ multiplex PCR. The repertoire holds about 36,000 clones, with roughly 76% as singletons.

The source was PBMCs, collected from a glioma patient whose treatment included an IDH1 peptide vaccine. The sequence was obtained from a middle-aged man with glioma. The chain uses TRBV6-1 and TRBJ1-4; D might be TRBD1 (5 bases). Here the CDR3 DNA reads TGTGCCAGCAGTGACTACCAGGGCCAAAAACTGTTTTTT. As protein: CASSDYQGQKLFF.